Shown below are 27 T cell receptor beta chains from a single sample sequenced in a study of technical replicates of blood from a few donors. Data came from immunoSEQ multiplex PCR; TCRdb stores just in-frame clones and leaves some out. There are some 71,000 clones in the sample; 95% to 97% occur only once, and approximately 0.2% lies in the top ten. The sample consisted of T cells isolated from PBMCs. The receptors here all came from a human donor in good health.

The J gene is TRBJ2-6, the V gene TRBV27; TRBD1 might be the D (5 bases). The CDR3 extends over 20 amino acids. Germline lookup yields CDR1 MNHEY and CDR2 SMNVEV (reference sequence). Trimming took off 8 bases at V and 0 bases at J, with 26 bases between the two ends. The CDR3 DNA sequence: TGTGCCAGCCCCGATGTACACCCGACCGGAAGGGGCTCTGGGGCCAACGTCCTGACTTTC. Protein product: CASPDVHPTGRGSGANVLTF.

A word on this clone: A read error may account for a junction end that differs from germline. The chain carries TRBV28 and TRBJ2-5; D may be TRBD1 (6 bases). This CDR3 is 19 amino acids long. The germline gives CDR1 MDHEN, CDR2 SYDVKM. CDR3 sequence reads: CASILGGGLRRPYQETQYF. In DNA form, the CDR3 reads TGTGCCAGCATTTTAGGTGGGGGCCTCCGGCGCCCGTACCAAGAGACCCAGTACTTC.

This sequence joins TRBV6-5 and TRBJ1-1; TRBD1 matches 7 bases. Germline V gene sequence: CDR1 MNHEY, CDR2 SVGAGI. Trimming took 9 bases from V and 4 from J; bases not matched to a gene: 11. The length of the CDR3 is 14 residues. CDR3 in DNA: TGTGCCAGTGGTGTGAGGGGGCGGATCACTGAAGCTTTCTTT. It codes for CASGVRGRITEAFF.

The chain is built from TRBV5-4 and TRBJ2-1; TRBD1 matches 9 bases. CDR3 length: 15 residues. CDR1 is SGHNT and CDR2 is YYREEE in the germline V gene (reference sequence). V dropped 4 bases and J dropped 10; count of bases not matched to a gene: 12. CDR3 amino acids: CASSPGQGKFKEQFF. The CDR3 DNA is TGTGCCAGCAGCCCGGGACAGGGAAAATTCAAAGAGCAGTTCTTC.

This chain links TRBV30 with TRBJ2-6; no clear D gene. Germline CDR1 is GTSNPN and CDR2 is SVGIG (reference sequence). The CDR3 is made up of 14 amino acids. Trimming took 5 bases from V and 4 from J, leaving 12 bases between them. CDR3 sequence (DNA): TGTGCCTGGGGAACAGCTACCGGGGCCAACGTCCTGACTTTC. It yields the protein CAWGTATGANVLTF.

This chain connects TRBV9 to TRBJ1-5, with D possibly TRBD1 on 5 matching bases. The length of the CDR3 is 14 residues. Trimming stripped 3 bases from V and 4 bases from J, with 11 bases between. The germline gives CDR1 SGDLS, CDR2 YYNGEE. The CDR3 is CASSEGVGNQPQHF. CDR3 bases: TGTGCCAGCAGCGAAGGGGTTGGTAATCAGCCCCAGCATTTT.

As for this clone: The DNA is omitted, as the CDR3 cannot be located on it reliably, and the CDR3 follows TCRdb's listing. V usage is TRBV21-1 and J usage is TRBJ1-3; the DNA was not compared with TRBD1, the D call given in the table. TRBV21-1 is assigned pseudogene status. 17 amino acids form the CDR3, both terminal residues included. The CDR3 sequence: CASSKTDPFGSGNTIYF.

V usage is TRBV14 and J usage is TRBJ2-7; 9 bases agree with TRBD1. V lost 3 bases and J lost 3; bases outside the gene matches: 6. This CDR3 contains 15 residues. Germline assignment: CDR1 SGHDN and CDR2 FVKESK. As DNA, the CDR3 is TGTGCCAGCAGCCAGGTGGGACAGGGAATCTACGAGCAGTACTTC. Amino acids: CASSQVGQGIYEQYF.

The chain has TRBV6-1 and TRBJ1-1; TRBD1 matches at 11 bases. J lost 6 bases, V lost 6 bases, and 6 bases had no gene match. The CDR3 extends over 14 amino acids. Germline V CDR1 and CDR2: MNHNS, SASEGT. The CDR3 reads CASSRTGGGSEAFF. CDR3 DNA: TGTGCCAGCAGCCGGACAGGGGGCGGCTCTGAAGCTTTCTTT.

The chain has TRBV27 and TRBJ2-1, with 8 nucleotides matching TRBD2. Germline CDR1 reads MNHEY; CDR2 reads SMNVEV (reference sequence). This CDR3 comprises 14 residues. V was pared by 8 bases and J by 8 bases, with 11 bases of the junction left unmatched. CDR3 in DNA: TGTGCCAGCCTTCGGGCGGGAGGATCCGATGAGCAGTTCTTC. Its protein is CASLRAGGSDEQFF.

This chain connects TRBV5-1 to TRBJ2-1, with D uncertain. This CDR3 contains 14 residues. V was clipped by 2 bases and J by 7 bases, with 13 bases between them. The germline gives CDR1 SGHRS, CDR2 YFSETQ. CDR3 sequence (DNA): TGCGCCAGCAGCTTCAACAGATTTCCGAATGAGCAGTTCTTC. Protein sequence: CASSFNRFPNEQFF.

The chain has TRBV10-1 and TRBJ2-1; a weak D match, TRBD1 (5 bases). V was shortened by 0 bases and J by 8 bases, with 20 bases between the two germline ends. The CDR3 has 17 amino acids. Germline values: CDR1 WNHNN, CDR2 SYGVQD (reference sequence). Written as DNA, the CDR3 is TGCGCCAGCAGTGAGTCCTTGTGGGGCCAAGGGTCCTATGAGCAGTTCTTC. It specifies CASSESLWGQGSYEQFF.

The CDR3, as DNA: TGTGCCTGGAACCCGAGGACTGAAGCTTTCTTT. This gives the protein CAWNPRTEAFF. The V and J genes are TRBV30 and TRBJ1-1; no clear D. Germline assignment: CDR1 GTSNPN and CDR2 SVGIG (reference sequence). The V and J ends lost 4 bases and 5 bases respectively, with 8 bases between them. The CDR3 length is 11 residues.

J is TRBJ2-2 and V is TRBV15; tentative D call: TRBD2 (6 bases). Germline V gives CDR1 LNHNV, CDR2 YYDKDF (reference sequence). The V gene lost 3 bases and the J gene lost 5 bases, with 13 bases spanning the gap. This CDR3 comprises 15 residues. The CDR3 DNA follows: TGTGCCACCAGCAGTAGAAGGGGAGGTACCGGGGAGCTGTTTTTT. It yields the protein CATSSRRGGTGELFF. The variable domain in full, with the rest retrieved from reference TRBV15 and TRBJ2-2, is DAMVIQNPRYQVTQFGKPVTLSCSQTLNHNVMYWYQQKSSQAPKLLFHYYDKDFNNEADTPDNFQSRRPNTSFCFLDIRSPGLGDTAMYLCATSSRRGGTGELFFGEGSRLTVL.

The chain links TRBV11-3 to TRBJ2-7; perhaps TRBD2 as D (5 bases). In germline, CDR1 is SGHNT, CDR2 YENEEA. The CDR3 length is 14 residues. Trimming removed 0 bases from V and 6 bases from J, with 12 bases in between. CDR3 sequence: CASSLDRRSGEQYF. The CDR3 DNA follows: TGTGCCAGCAGCTTAGATCGAAGGAGCGGCGAGCAGTACTTC. Full variable domain (rest looked up from reference TRBV11-3 and TRBJ2-7): EAGVVQSPRYKIIEKKQPVAFWCNPISGHNTLYWYLQNLGQGPELLIRYENEEAVDDSQLPKDRFSAERLKGVDSTLKIQPAELGDSAVYLCASSLDRRSGEQYFGPGTRLTVT.

V usage is TRBV11-2 and J usage is TRBJ2-3; perhaps TRBD2 as D (5 bases). CDR1 SGHAT and CDR2 FQNNGV come from the germline V gene. Trimming cost V 4 bases and J 1 base, with 18 bases left between them. The CDR3 is 17 amino acids. CDR3 residues: CASSSGWPIGGTDTQYF. DNA for the CDR3: TGTGCCAGCAGCTCGGGTTGGCCTATCGGGGGCACAGATACGCAGTATTTT.

The chain joins TRBV10-1 to TRBJ2-5, with a possible D match to TRBD1 (5 bases). CDR3 length equals 15 residues. Deletions cut 2 bases from V and 2 bases from J, with 12 bases between. The germline CDR1 and CDR2 sequences are WNHNN and SYGVQD (reference sequence). The CDR3 DNA reads TGCGCCAGCAGTGAGACCTATGGACAACAAGAGACCCAGTACTTC. It translates to CASSETYGQQETQYF.

V and J are TRBV27 and TRBJ2-5, with TRBD2 identical over 7 bases. Per the germline V gene, CDR1 is MNHEY and CDR2 is SMNVEV (reference sequence). J was trimmed by 0 bases and V by 5 bases; bases with no gene match: 3. The CDR3 totals 14 residues. The CDR3 DNA sequence: TGTGCCAGCAGTCCGGGACTATACCAAGAGACCCAGTACTTC. It encodes CASSPGLYQETQYF.

This chain connects TRBV25-1 to TRBJ2-1; TRBD2 matches at 12 bases. The length of the CDR3 is 15 residues. The germline V gene has CDR1 MGHDK and CDR2 SYGVNS. The V segment lost 7 bases and the J segment 4 bases; nucleotides outside the gene matches: 5. The CDR3 bases are TGTGCCAGCAATCCTAGCGGGAGGGAATACAATGAGCAGTTCTTC. Translating gives CASNPSGREYNEQFF.

The chain couples TRBV18 to TRBJ2-3, with 7 bases lining up with TRBD1. This CDR3 contains 15 residues. The V gene's germline CDR1 is KGHSH and CDR2 LQKENI. J lost 4 bases, V lost 2 bases, and 6 bases had no gene match. CDR3 in amino acids: CASSPEGAVADTQYF. The CDR3 coding sequence is TGTGCCAGCTCACCAGAGGGGGCAGTAGCAGATACGCAGTATTTT.

V is TRBV13 and J is TRBJ1-1, with 10 bases lining up with TRBD1. Germline CDR1 reads PRHDT; CDR2 reads FYEKMQ (reference sequence). The junction had 4 bases not matched to a gene; V was cut back by 5 bases and J by 1 base. CDR3 size: 15 residues. DNA of the CDR3: TGTGCCAGCAGCCCTAGGGACAGGGGGAACACTGAAGCTTTCTTT. Protein product: CASSPRDRGNTEAFF. Combining the CDR3 with reference TRBV13 and TRBJ1-1 gives the whole variable domain AAGVIQSPRHLIKEKRETATLKCYPIPRHDTVYWYQQGPGQDPQFLISFYEKMQSDKGSIPDRFSAQQFSDYHSELNMSSLELGDSALYFCASSPRDRGNTEAFFGQGTRLTVV.

The rearrangement links TRBV30 to TRBJ1-2; TRBD1 aligns across 7 bases. The germline CDR1 and CDR2 sequences are GTSNPN and SVGIG (reference sequence). Trimming cost V 6 bases and J 2 bases; bases outside gene matches: 3. The CDR3 consists of 12 residues. DNA for the CDR3: TGTGCCTGTCCGGGACAGAACTATGGCTACACCTTC. Its protein is CACPGQNYGYTF.

V gene TRBV9 combines with J gene TRBJ2-6; TRBD2 matches 11 bases. The CDR3 spans 18 residues. Per germline, CDR1 SGDLS and CDR2 YYNGEE. V lost 3 bases, J lost 0 bases, and 5 bases stayed unmatched. CDR3 protein: CASSATSGEVSGANVLTF. The CDR3 nucleotides read TGTGCCAGCAGCGCGACTAGCGGGGAAGTCTCTGGGGCCAACGTCCTGACTTTC.

This chain connects TRBV5-1 to TRBJ1-1; 8 nucleotides agree with TRBD1. From germline, CDR1 is SGHRS and CDR2 YFSETQ. Trimming took 1 base from V and 4 from J; bases not matched to a gene: 3. The CDR3 sequence is 14 residues long. The DNA for the CDR3 is TGCGCCAGCAGCTTGCATACAGGGGGCACTGAAGCTTTCTTT. Protein sequence: CASSLHTGGTEAFF. Full variable domain (outside the CDR3, taken from reference TRBV5-1 and TRBJ1-1): KAGVTQTPRYLIKTRGQQVTLSCSPISGHRSVSWYQQTPGQGLQFLFEYFSETQRNKGNFPGRFSGRQFSNSRSEMNVSTLELGDSALYLCASSLHTGGTEAFFGQGTRLTVV.

This chain links TRBV6-5 with TRBJ2-2, with 7 nucleotides matching TRBD2. The ends lost 4 bases at V and 3 bases at J; junction bases unmatched: 8. Germline values: CDR1 MNHEY, CDR2 SVGAGI. CDR3 length: 16 amino acids. For the CDR3, the DNA is TGTGCCAGCAGTTGGGGCTTTGGGGGGGACACCGGGGAGCTGTTTTTT. Translated: CASSWGFGGDTGELFF.

CDR3 protein: CASTAVSEAFF. As DNA, the CDR3 is TGTGCCAGCACCGCGGTTTCTGAAGCTTTCTTT. This chain uses TRBV28 with TRBJ1-1, with no clear D. Trimming shortened V by 7 bases and J by 6 bases, and 9 bases separated the two germline ends. The CDR3 sequence is 11 residues long. Germline CDR1 MDHEN, CDR2 SYDVKM.

The chain combines TRBV14 with TRBJ1-1; 8 bases match TRBD1. This CDR3 region has 15 residues. V was pared by 6 bases and J by 0 bases, with 6 bases of the junction left unmatched. Germline V lookup: CDR1 SGHDN, CDR2 FVKESK. CDR3 sequence (DNA): TGTGCCAGCAGTCTCTGGACAGGGATGAACACTGAAGCTTTCTTT. Translation: CASSLWTGMNTEAFF.